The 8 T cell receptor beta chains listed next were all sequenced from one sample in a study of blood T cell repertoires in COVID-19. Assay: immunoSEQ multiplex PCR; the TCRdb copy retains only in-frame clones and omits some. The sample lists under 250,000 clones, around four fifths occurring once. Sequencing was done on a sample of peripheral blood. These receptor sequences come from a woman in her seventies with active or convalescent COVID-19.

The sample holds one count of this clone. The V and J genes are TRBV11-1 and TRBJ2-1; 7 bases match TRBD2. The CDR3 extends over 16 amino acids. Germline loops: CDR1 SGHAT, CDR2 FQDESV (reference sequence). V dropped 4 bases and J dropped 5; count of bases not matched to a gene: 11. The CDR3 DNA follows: TGTGCCAGCAGCTCCGTTGGAGCGGGGCGACACAATGAGCAGTTCTTC. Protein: CASSSVGAGRHNEQFF. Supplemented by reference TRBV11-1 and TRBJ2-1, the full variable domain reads EAEVAQSPRYKITEKSQAVAFWCDPISGHATLYWYRQILGQGPELLVQFQDESVVDDSQLPKDRFSAERLKGVDSTLKIQPAELGDSAMYLCASSSVGAGRHNEQFFGPGTRLTVL.

The chain's CDR3 is CASSQAPGLAGLGTDTQYF. DNA of the CDR3: TGTGCCAGCAGCCAGGCCCCGGGACTAGCGGGTCTCGGCACAGATACGCAGTATTTT. The rearrangement joins TRBV4-2 to TRBJ2-3; TRBD2 agrees at 12 bases. CDR3 length: 19 amino acids. After removal of 3 bases from V and 1 base from J, the junction contained 11 bases not matched to a gene. The germline V gene has CDR1 LGHNA and CDR2 YNFKEQ.

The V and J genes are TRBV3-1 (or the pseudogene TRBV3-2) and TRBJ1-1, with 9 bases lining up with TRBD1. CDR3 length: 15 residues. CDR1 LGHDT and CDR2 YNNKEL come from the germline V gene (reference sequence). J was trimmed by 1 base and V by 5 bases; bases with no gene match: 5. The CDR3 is CASSWGQGGNTEAFF. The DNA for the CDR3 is TGTGCCAGCAGCTGGGGACAGGGAGGGAACACTGAAGCTTTCTTT.

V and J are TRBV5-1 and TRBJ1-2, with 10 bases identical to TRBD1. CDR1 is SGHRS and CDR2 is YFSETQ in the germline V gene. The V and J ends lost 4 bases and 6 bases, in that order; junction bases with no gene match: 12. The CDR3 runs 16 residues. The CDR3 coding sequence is TGCGCCAGCAGCGACGAACGACAGGGGGCAGTGGATGGCTACACCTTC. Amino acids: CASSDERQGAVDGYTF. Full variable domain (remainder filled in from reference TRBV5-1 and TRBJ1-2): KAGVTQTPRYLIKTRGQQVTLSCSPISGHRSVSWYQQTPGQGLQFLFEYFSETQRNKGNFPGRFSGRQFSNSRSEMNVSTLELGDSALYLCASSDERQGAVDGYTFGSGTRLTVV.

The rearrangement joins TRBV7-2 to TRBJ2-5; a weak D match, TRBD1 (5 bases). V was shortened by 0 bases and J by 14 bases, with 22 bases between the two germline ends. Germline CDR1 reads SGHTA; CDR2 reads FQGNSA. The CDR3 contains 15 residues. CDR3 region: CASSLAGIRGWDSYF. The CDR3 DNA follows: TGTGCCAGCAGCTTAGCGGGTATAAGGGGATGGGATTCATACTTC.

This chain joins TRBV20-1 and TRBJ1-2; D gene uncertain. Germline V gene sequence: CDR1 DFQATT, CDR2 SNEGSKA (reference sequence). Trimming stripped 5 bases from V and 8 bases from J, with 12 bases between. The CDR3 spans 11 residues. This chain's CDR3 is CSAPQVYGYTF. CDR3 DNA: TGCAGTGCTCCTCAGGTTTACGGCTACACCTTC.

The CDR3 reads CASSLGDSQFF. CDR3 DNA sequence: TGTGCCAGCAGCTTGGGCGATTCGCAGTTCTTC. The chain couples TRBV5-4 to TRBJ2-1; D gene uncertain. Germline V gene lookup returns CDR1 SGHNT and CDR2 YYREEE (reference sequence). Deletions cut 0 bases from V and 12 bases from J, with 7 bases between. The CDR3 contains 11 residues.

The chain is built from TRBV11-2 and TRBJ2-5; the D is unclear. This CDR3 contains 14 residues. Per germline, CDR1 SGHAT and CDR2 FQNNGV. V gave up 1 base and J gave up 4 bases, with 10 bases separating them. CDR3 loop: CASSLALVGETQYF. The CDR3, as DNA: TGTGCCAGCAGCTTAGCCCTAGTTGGAGAGACCCAGTACTTC. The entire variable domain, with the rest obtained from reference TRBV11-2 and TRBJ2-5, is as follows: EAGVAQSPRYKIIEKRQSVAFWCNPISGHATLYWYQQILGQGPKLLIQFQNNGVVDDSQLPKDRFSAERLKGVDSTLKIQPAKLEDSAVYLCASSLALVGETQYFGPGTRLLVL.